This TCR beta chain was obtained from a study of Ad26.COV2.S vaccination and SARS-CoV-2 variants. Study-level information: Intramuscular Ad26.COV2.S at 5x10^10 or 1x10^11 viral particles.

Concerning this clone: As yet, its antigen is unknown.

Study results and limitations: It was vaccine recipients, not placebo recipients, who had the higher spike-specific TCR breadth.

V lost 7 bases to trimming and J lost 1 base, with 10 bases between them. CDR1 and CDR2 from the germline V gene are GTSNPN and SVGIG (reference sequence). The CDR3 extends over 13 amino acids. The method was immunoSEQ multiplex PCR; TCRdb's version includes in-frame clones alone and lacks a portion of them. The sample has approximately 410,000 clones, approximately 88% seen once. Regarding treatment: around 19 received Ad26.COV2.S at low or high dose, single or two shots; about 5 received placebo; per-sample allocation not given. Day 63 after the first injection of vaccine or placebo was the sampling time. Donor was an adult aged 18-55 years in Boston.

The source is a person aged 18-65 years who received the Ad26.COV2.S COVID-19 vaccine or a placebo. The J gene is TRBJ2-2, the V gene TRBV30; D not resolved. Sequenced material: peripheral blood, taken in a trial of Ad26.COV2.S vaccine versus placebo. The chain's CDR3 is CALSPQNTGELFF. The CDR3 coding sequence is TGTGCCTTGTCCCCGCAGAACACCGGGGAGCTGTTTTTT.